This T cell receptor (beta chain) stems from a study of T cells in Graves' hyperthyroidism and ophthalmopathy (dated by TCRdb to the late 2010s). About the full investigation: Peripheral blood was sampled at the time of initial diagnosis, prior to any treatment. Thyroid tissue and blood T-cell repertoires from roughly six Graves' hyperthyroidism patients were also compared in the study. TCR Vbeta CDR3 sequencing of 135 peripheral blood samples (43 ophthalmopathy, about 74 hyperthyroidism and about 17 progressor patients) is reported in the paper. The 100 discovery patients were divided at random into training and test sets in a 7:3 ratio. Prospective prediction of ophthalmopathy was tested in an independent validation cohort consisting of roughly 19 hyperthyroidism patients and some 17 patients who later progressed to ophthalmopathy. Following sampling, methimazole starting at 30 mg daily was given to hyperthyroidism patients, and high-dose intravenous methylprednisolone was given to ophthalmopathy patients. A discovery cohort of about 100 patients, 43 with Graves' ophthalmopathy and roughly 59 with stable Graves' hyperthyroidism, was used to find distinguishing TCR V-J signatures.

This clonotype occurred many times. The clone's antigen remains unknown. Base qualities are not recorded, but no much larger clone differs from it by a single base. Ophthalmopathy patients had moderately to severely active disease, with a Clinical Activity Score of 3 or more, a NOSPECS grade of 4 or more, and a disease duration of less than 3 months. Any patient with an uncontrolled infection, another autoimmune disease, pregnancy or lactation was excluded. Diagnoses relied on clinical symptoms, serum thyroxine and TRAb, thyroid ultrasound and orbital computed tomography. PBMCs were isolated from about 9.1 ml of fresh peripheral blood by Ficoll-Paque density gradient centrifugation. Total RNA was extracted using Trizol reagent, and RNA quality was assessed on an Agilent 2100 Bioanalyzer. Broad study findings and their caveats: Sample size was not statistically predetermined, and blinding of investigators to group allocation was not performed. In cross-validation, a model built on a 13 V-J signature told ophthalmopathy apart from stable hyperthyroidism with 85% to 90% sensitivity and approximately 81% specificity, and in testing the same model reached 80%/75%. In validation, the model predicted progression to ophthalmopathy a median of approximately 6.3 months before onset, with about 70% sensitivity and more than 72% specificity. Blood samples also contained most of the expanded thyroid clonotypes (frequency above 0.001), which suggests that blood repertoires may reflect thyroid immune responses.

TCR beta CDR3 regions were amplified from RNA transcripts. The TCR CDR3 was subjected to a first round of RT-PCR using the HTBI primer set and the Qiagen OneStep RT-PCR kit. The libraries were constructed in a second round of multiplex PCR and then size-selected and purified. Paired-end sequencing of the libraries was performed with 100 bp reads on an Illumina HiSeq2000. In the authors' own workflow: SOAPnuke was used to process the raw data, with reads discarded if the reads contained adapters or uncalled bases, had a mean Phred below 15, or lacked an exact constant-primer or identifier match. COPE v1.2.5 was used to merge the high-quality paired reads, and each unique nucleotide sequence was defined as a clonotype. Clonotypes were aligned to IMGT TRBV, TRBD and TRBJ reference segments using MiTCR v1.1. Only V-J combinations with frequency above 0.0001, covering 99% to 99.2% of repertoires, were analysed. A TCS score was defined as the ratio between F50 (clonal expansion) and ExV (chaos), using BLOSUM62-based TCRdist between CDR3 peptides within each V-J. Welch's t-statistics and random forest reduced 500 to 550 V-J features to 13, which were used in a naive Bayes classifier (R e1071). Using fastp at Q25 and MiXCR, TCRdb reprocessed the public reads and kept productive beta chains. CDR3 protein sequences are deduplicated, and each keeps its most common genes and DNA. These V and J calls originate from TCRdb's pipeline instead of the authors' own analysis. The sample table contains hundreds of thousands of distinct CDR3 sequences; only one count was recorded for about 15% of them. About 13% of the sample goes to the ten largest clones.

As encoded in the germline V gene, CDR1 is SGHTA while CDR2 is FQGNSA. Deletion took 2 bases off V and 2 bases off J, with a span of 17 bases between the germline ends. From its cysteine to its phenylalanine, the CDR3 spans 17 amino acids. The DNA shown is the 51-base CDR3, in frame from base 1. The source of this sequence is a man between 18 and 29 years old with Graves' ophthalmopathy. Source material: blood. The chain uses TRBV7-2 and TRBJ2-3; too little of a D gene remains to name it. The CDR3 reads CASSLRTRNIYTDTQYF. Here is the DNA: TGTGCCAGCAGCTTAAGGACGAGAAACATTTACACAGATACGCAGTATTTT. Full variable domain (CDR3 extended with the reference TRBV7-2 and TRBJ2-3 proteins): GAGVSQSPSNKVTEKGKDVELRCDPISGHTALYWYRQSLGQGLEFLIYFQGNSAPDKSGLPSDRFSAERTGGSVSTLTIQRTQQEDSAVYLCASSLRTRNIYTDTQYFGPGTRLTVL.